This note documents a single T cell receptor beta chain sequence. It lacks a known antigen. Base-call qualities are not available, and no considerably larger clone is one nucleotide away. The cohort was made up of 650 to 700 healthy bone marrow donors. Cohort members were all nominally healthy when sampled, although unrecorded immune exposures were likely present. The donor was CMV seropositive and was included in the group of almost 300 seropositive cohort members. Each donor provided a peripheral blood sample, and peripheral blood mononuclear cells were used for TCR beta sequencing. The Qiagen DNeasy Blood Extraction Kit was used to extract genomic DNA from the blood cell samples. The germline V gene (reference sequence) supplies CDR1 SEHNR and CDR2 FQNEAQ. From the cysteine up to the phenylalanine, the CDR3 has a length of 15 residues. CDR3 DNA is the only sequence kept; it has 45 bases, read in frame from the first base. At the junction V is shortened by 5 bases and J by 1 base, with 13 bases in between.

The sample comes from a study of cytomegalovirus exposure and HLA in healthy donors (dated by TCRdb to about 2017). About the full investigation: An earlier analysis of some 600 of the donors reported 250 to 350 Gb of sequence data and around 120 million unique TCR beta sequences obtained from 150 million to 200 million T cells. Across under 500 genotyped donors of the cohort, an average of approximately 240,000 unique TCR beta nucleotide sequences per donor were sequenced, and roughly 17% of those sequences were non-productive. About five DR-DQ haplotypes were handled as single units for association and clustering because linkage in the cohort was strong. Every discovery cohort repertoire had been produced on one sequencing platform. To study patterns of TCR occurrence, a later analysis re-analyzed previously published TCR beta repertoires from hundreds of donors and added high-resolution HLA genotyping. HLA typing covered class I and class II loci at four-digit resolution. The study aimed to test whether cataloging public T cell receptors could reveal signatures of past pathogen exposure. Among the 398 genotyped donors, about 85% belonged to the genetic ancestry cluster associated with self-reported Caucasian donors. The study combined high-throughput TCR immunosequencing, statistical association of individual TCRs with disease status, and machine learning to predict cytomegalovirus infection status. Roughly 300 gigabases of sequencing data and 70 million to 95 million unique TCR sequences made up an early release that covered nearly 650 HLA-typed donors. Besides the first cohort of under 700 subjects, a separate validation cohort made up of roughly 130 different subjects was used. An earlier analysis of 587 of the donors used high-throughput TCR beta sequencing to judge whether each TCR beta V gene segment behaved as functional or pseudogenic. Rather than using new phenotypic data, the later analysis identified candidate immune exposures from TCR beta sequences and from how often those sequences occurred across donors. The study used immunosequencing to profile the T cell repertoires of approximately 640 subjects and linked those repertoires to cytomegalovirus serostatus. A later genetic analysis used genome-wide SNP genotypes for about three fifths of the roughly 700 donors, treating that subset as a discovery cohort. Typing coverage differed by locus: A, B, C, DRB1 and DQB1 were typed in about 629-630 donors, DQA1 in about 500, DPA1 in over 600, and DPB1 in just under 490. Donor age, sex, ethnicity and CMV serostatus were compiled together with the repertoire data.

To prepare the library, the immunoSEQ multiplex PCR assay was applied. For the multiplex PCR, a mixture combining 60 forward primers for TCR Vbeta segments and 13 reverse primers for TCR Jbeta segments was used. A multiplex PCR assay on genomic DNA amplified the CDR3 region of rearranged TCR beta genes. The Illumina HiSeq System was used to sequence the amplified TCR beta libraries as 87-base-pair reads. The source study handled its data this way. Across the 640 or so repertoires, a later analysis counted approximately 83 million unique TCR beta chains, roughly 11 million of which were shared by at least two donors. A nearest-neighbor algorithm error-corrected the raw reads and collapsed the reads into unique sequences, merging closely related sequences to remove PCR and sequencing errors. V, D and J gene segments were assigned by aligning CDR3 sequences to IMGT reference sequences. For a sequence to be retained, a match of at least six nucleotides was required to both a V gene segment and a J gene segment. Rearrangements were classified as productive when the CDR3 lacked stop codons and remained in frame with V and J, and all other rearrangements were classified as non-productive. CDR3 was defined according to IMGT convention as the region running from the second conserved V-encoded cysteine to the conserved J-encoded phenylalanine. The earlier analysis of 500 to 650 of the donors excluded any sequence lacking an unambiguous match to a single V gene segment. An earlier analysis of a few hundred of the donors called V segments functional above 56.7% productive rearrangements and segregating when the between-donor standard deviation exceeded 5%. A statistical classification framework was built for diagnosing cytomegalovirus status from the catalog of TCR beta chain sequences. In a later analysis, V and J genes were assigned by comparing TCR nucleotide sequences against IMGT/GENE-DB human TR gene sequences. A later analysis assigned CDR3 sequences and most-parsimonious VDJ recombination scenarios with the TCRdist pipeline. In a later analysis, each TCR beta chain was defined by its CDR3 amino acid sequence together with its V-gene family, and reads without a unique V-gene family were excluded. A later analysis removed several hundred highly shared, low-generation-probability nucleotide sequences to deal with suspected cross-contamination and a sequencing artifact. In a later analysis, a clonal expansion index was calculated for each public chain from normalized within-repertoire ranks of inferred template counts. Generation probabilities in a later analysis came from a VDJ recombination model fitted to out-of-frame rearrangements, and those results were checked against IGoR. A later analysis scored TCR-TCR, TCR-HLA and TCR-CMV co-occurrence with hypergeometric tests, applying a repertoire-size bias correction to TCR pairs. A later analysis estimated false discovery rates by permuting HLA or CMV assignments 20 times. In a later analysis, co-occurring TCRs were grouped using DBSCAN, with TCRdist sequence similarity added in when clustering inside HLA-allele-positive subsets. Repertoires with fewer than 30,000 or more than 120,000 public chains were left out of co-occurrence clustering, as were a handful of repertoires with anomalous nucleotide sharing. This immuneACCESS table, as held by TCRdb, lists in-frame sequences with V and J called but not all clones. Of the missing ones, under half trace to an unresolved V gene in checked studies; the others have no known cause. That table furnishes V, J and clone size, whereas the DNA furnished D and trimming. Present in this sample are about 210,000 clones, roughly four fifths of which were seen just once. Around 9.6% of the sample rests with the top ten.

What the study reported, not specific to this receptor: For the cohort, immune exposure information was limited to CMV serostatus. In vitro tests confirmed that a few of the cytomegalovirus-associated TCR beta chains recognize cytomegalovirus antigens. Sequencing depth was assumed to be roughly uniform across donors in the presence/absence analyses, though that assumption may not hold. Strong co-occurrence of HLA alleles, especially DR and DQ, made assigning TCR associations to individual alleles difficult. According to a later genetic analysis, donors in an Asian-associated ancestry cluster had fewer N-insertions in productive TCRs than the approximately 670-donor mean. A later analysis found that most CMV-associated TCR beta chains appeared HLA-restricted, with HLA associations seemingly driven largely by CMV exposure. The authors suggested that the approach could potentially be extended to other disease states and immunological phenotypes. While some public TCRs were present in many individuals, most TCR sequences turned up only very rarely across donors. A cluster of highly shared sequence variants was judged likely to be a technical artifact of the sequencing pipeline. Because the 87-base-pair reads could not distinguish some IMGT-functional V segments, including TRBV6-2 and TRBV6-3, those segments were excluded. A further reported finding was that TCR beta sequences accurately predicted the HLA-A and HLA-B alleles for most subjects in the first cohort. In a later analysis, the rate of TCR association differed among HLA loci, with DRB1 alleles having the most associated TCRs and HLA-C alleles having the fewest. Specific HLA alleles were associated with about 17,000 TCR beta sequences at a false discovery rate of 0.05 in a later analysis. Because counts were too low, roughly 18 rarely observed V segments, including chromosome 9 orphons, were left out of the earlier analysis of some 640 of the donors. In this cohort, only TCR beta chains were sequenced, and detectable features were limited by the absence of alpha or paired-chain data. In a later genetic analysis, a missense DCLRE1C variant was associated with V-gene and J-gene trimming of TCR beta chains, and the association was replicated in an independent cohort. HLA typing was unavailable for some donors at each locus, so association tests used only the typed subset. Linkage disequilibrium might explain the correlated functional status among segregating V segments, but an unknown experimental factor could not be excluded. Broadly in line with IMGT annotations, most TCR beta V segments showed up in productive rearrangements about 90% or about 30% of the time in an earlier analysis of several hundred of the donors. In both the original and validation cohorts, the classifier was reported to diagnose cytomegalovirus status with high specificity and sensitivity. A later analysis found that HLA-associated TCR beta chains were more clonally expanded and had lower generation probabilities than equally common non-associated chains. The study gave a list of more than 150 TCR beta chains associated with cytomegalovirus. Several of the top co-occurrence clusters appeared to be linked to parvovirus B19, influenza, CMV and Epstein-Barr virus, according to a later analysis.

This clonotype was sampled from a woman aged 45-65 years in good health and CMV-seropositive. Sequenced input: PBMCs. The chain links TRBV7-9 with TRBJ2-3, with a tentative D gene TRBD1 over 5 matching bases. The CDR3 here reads CASSAQGVGTDTQYF. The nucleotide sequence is TGTGCCAGCAGCGCACAAGGGGTTGGCACAGATACGCAGTATTTT.